This T cell receptor (beta chain) was documented in a study of shared clonotypes between healthy human individuals. CD45RO-negative CD8 cells positively selected for CCR7 made up the naive population, which excluded terminally differentiated effector memory CD45RA+ cells. Notes on the study in general: Expectations were that clonotype sharing among donors would be affected by sequencing depth. Against clonotypes common to all four donors, non-shared ones had lower generation probabilities.

V trimming: 3 bases; J trimming: 3 bases; junction bases outside the gene matches: 1. The V gene's germline CDR1 is PRHDT and CDR2 FYEKMQ (reference sequence). The CDR3 is made up of 15 amino acids. The assay was run at deep level. Repertoires were generated with immunoSEQ multiplex PCR, while TCRdb's copy carries only in-frame clones and drops some. Of around 2,000,000 clones in the sample, about 95% were seen once. In the case of this clone: What it recognizes is unknown.

This chain joins TRBV13 and TRBJ2-7; TRBD2 aligns across 14 bases. The sequenced material came from naive CD8+ T cells sorted from blood. The TCR originated in a man between 18 and 29 years old in good health. In nucleotides, the CDR3 is TGTGCCAGCAGCTTTGGGACTAGCGGGAGCTACGAGCAGTACTTC. Translation gives CASSFGTSGSYEQYF.